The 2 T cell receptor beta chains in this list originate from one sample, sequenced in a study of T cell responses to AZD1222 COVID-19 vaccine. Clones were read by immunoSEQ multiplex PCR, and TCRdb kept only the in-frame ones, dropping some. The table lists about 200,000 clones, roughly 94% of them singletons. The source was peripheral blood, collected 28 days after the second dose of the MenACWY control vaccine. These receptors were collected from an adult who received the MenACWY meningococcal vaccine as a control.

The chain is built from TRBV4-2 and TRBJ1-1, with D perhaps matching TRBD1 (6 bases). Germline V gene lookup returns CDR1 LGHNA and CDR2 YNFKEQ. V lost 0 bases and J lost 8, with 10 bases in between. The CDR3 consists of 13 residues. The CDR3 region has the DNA TGTGCCAGCAGCCAAGATGACAGGAAAGAAGCTTTCTTT. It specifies CASSQDDRKEAFF.

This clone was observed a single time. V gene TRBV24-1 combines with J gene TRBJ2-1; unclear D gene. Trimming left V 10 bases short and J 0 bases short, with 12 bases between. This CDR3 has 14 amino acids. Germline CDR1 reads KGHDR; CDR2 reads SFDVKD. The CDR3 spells CATGPGSSYNEQFF. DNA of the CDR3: TGTGCCACTGGACCGGGCAGCTCCTACAATGAGCAGTTCTTC.